This T cell receptor beta chain was found in a study of vaccination and CD4 T cells after COVID-19. Remarks on this clonotype: No antigen is known for it. The germline gene is not matched at one end of the junction; a read error may be the cause.

Sequenced with the Oncomine TCR Beta short-read assay was DNA taken from cultured CD4+ T cells. A single record per CDR3 protein comes from TCRdb applying MiXCR to the PCR reads. The sample has 10,000 to 15,000 distinct CDR3 sequences, around 56% seen once. Treatment defined: roughly 11-day PBMC culture with coronavirus spike peptide pools or control peptides (ViraFEST assay). Sequenced input: CD4+ T cells from blood, cultured in vitro. The source is a human donor who had recovered from COVID-19.

CDR3 DNA sequence: TGTGCCAGCAGCTTGGCACAGGGTGAGGTGAAATTC. Amino acids: CASSLAQGEVKF. This chain joins TRBV5-4 and TRBJ1-2, with D perhaps matching TRBD1 (6 bases). CDR3 length: 12 residues. CDR1 and CDR2 from the germline V gene are SGHNT and YYREEE (reference sequence).